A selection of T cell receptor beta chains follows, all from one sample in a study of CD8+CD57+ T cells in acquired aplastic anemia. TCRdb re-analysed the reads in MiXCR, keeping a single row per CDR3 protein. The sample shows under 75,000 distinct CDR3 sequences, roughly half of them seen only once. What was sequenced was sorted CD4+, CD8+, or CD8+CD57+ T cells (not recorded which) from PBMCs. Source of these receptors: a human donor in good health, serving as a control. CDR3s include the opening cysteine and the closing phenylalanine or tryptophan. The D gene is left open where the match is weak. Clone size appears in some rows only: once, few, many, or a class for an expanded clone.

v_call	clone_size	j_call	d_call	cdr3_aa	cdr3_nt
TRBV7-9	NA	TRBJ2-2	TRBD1	CASMGTGDTGELFF	TGTGCCAGCATGGGGACAGGGGACACCGGGGAGCTGTTTTTT
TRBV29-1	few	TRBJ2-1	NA	CSVEEGYNEQFF	TGCAGCGTTGAAGAAGGGTACAATGAGCAGTTCTTC
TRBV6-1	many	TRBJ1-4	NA	CASSGGAWGEKLFF	TGTGCCAGCAGTGGGGGGGCTTGGGGTGAAAAACTGTTTTTT
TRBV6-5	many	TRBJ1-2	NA	CASSYRDYGYTF	TGTGCCAGCAGCTACAGGGACTATGGCTACACCTTC
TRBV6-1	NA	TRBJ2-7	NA	CASSEAGDEQYF	TGTGCCAGCAGTGAAGCAGGTGACGAGCAGTACTTC
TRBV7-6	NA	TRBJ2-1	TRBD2	CASSEAGGNYNEQFF	TGTGCCAGCAGCGAAGCGGGGGGCAACTACAATGAGCAGTTCTTC
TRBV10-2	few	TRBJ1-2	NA	CASSEGEDDYGYTF	TGCGCCAGCAGTGAGGGGGAGGATGACTATGGCTACACCTTC
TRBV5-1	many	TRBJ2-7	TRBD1	CASSLYPGQGADSYEQYF	TGCGCCAGCAGCTTATATCCGGGACAGGGGGCGGACTCCTACGAGCAGTACTTC
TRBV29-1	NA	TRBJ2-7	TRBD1	CSAVADRATYGQYF	TGCAGCGCTGTCGCGGACAGGGCGACCTACGGGCAGTACTTC
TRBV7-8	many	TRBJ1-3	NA	CASSLDYSGNTIYF	TGTGCCAGCAGCTTGGACTACTCTGGAAACACCATATATTTT
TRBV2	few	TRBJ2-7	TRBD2	CASSEERGGYEQYF	TGTGCCAGCAGTGAAGAGCGGGGGGGCTACGAGCAGTACTTC
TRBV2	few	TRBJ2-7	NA	CASRWGEVQYF	TGTGCCAGCAGGTGGGGGGAGGTGCAGTACTTC
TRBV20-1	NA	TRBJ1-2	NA	CSARGLGGAGTF	TGCAGTGCTAGAGGTCTGGGGGGGGCGGGCACCTTC
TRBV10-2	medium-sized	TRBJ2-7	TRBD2	CASSELGGGDSYEQYF	TGCGCCAGCAGTGAGTTGGGGGGGGGAGACTCCTACGAGCAGTACTTC
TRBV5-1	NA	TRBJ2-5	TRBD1	CASSKQGAGETQYF	TGCGCCAGCAGCAAACAGGGGGCTGGAGAGACCCAGTACTTC
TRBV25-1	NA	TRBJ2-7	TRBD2	CASIMNPSGFYEQYF	TGTGCCAGCATTATGAACCCTAGCGGTTTCTACGAGCAGTACTTC
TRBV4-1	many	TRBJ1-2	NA	CASSQDPEGVFGYTF	TGCGCCAGCAGCCAAGACCCGGAGGGGGTGTTCGGCTACACCTTC
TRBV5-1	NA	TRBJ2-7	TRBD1	CASSSSPTGGGEQYF	TGCGCCAGCAGCTCTTCACCGACAGGGGGGGGCGAGCAGTACTTC
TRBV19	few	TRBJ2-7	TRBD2	CASSGTSGGEQYF	TGTGCCAGTAGTGGAACTAGCGGGGGCGAGCAGTACTTC
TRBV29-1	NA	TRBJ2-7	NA	CSVGTPSYEQYF	TGCAGCGTCGGGACGCCCTCCTACGAGCAGTACTTC
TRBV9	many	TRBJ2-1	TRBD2	CASSDSTSVPYNEQFF	TGTGCCAGCAGCGACTCGACTAGCGTCCCCTACAATGAGCAGTTCTTC
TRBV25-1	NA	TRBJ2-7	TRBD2	CASSSTGLAGGPRSEQYF	TGTGCCAGCAGCTCGACTGGACTAGCGGGGGGCCCTCGGTCCGAGCAGTACTTC
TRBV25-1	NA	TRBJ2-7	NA	CASSEYLGGPTLREQYF	TGTGCCAGCAGTGAATACCTCGGCGGCCCTACCCTTCGGGAGCAGTACTTC
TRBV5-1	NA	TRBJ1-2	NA	CASSDQGRVFYGYTF	TGCGCCAGCAGCGATCAGGGGAGGGTATTCTATGGCTACACCTTC
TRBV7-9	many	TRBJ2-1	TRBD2	CASSLSSGTYNEQFF	TGTGCCAGCAGCTTAAGCAGCGGGACTTACAATGAGCAGTTCTTC
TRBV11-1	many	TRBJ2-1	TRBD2	CASSLVASGPLSSYNEQFF	TGTGCCAGCAGCTTAGTTGCTAGCGGTCCTTTGAGCTCCTACAATGAGCAGTTCTTC
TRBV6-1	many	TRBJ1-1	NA	CASSSQTETTEAFF	TGTGCCAGCAGTAGCCAAACGGAGACTACTGAAGCTTTCTTT